These T cell receptor beta chains were read from a single sample in a study of radiation and T cells in renal cell carcinoma. TCRdb's table, derived via immunoSEQ multiplex PCR, lists solely in-frame clones and lacks some. The repertoire holds approximately 16,000 clones, about 58% seen once, with roughly 8.7% in the top ten. The material was tumor tissue, obtained from a patient whose treatment was nephrectomy without radiotherapy. The receptor set was obtained from a man aged 40-49 years with renal cell carcinoma. The CDR3 runs from the conserved cysteine through the conserved F or W. The D gene is left open where the match is weak. Part of the rows lack a size; the others show once, few, many or a class for expanded clones.

13,few,TRBJ2-3,NA,TRBV6-5,CASNSGFTNTQYF,TGTGCCAGCAATTCGGGGTTCACAAATACGCAGTATTTT
15,few,TRBJ2-7,NA,TRBV19,CASSMGGASSYEQYF,TGTGCCAGTAGTATGGGGGGGGCCTCCTCCTACGAGCAGTACTTC
13,NA,TRBJ2-3,NA,TRBV5-1,CASSPEVTDTQYF,TGCGCCAGCAGCCCCGAAGTGACAGATACGCAGTATTTT
14,few,TRBJ1-5,NA,TRBV4-3,CASSQDGFGQPQHF,TGCGCCAGCAGCCAAGATGGGTTTGGGCAGCCCCAGCATTTT
13,NA,TRBJ2-3,NA,TRBV7-2,CASSLGQGDPQYF,TGTGCCAGCAGCTTAGGCCAGGGTGATCCGCAGTATTTT
13,NA,TRBJ1-5,NA,TRBV7-8,CASSSREQQPQHF,TGTGCCAGCAGCTCGAGGGAACAGCAGCCCCAGCATTTT
15,NA,TRBJ2-5,NA,TRBV7-9,CASSPHRGFQETQYF,TGTGCCAGCAGCCCCCATCGGGGATTCCAAGAGACCCAGTACTTC
15,NA,TRBJ2-7,TRBD2,TRBV19,CASSMGGGGSYEQYF,TGTGCCAGTAGTATGGGAGGCGGGGGCTCCTACGAGCAGTACTTC
14,NA,TRBJ1-1,NA,TRBV7-9,CASSPTRENTEAFF,TGTGCCAGCAGCCCAACCAGGGAGAACACTGAAGCTTTCTTT
13,NA,TRBJ1-5,NA,TRBV5-6,CASSFSDNQPQHF,TGTGCCAGCAGCTTTTCAGATAATCAGCCCCAGCATTTT
15,few,TRBJ1-5,NA,TRBV15,CATTDAGTGNQPQHF,TGTGCCACCACCGATGCGGGTACAGGCAATCAGCCCCAGCATTTT
15,NA,TRBJ1-6,NA,TRBV14,CASSQDGGGNSPLHF,TGTGCCAGCAGCCAAGACGGGGGTGGTAATTCACCCCTCCACTTT
15,NA,TRBJ2-2,TRBD2,TRBV6-6,CATSVLAGGPGELFF,TGTGCCACCTCTGTCCTAGCGGGGGGGCCCGGGGAGCTGTTTTTT
15,NA,TRBJ2-7,NA,TRBV4-1,CASSQGQGGSYEQYF,TGCGCCAGCAGCCAAGGGCAGGGGGGATCCTACGAGCAGTACTTC
13,few,TRBJ2-7,TRBD2,TRBV7-9,CASSQAGDDEQYF,TGCGCCAGCAGCCAAGCGGGGGACGACGAGCAGTACTTC
13,NA,TRBJ2-7,NA,TRBV7-2,CASKAGATYEQYF,TGTGCCAGCAAGGCGGGGGCCACCTACGAGCAGTACTTC
13,few,TRBJ1-1,NA,TRBV19,CASRGLVNTEAFF,TGTGCCAGTAGGGGACTGGTGAACACTGAAGCTTTCTTT
12,NA,TRBJ1-4,NA,TRBV28,CASSLNGEKLFF,TGTGCCAGCAGTCTAAATGGAGAAAAACTGTTTTTT
14,few,TRBJ1-6,NA,TRBV6-1,CASSAGPYNSPLHF,TGTGCCAGCAGTGCAGGCCCCTATAATTCACCCCTCCACTTT
16,once,TRBJ2-1,NA,TRBV25-1,CASSERGRAGYNEQFF,TGTGCCAGCAGTGAAAGGGGCAGGGCGGGCTACAATGAGCAGTTCTTC
13,NA,TRBJ1-1,NA,TRBV18,CASSERMNTEAFF,TGTGCCAGCTCAGAACGGATGAACACTGAAGCTTTCTTT
11,NA,TRBJ1-2,NA,TRBV7-2,CASSSGHHYTF,TGTGCCAGCAGCTCGGGACACCACTACACCTTC
16,few,TRBJ1-1,TRBD1,TRBV5-1,CASSSKDRGLLGEAFF,TGCGCCAGCAGTTCTAAGGACAGGGGGTTGCTTGGTGAAGCTTTCTTT
11,NA,TRBJ2-1,NA,TRBV10-2,CASSLVNEQFF,TGCGCCAGCAGTCTGGTCAATGAGCAGTTCTTC
15,NA,TRBJ2-7,TRBD1,TRBV5-1,CASSRSGTEFDEQYF,TGCGCCAGCAGCCGCTCCGGGACAGAATTTGACGAGCAGTACTTC
14,NA,TRBJ2-2,TRBD1,TRBV19,CASSGTGYTGELFF,TGTGCCAGTAGTGGGACAGGGTACACCGGGGAGCTGTTTTTT
17,NA,TRBJ1-2,TRBD1,TRBV2,CASSDSFRGEPNYGYTF,TGTGCCAGCAGTGATAGTTTCAGGGGGGAGCCTAACTATGGCTACACCTTC
11,NA,TRBJ1-2,NA,TRBV20-1,CILRGADGYTF,TGCATCTTACGGGGAGCGGATGGCTACACCTTC
12,once,TRBJ2-5,NA,TRBV7-9,CASSYVEETQYF,TGTGCCAGCAGCTACGTCGAAGAGACCCAGTACTTC
12,few,TRBJ1-1,NA,TRBV19,CATKGGDTEAFF,TGTGCCACCAAGGGGGGAGACACTGAAGCTTTCTTT
14,few,TRBJ2-7,NA,TRBV6-6,CASSSTGSRREQYF,TGTGCCAGCAGTTCCACAGGGTCTCGTCGCGAGCAGTACTTC
12,NA,TRBJ1-2,NA,TRBV2,CASSLDSYGYTF,TGTGCCAGCAGTCTAGACAGCTATGGCTACACCTTC
13,NA,TRBJ1-2,NA,TRBV7-9,CASSLDSASGYTF,TGTGCCAGCAGCTTAGACAGCGCCTCTGGCTACACCTTC
12,once,TRBJ1-4,NA,TRBV27,CASRATNEKLFF,TGTGCCAGCCGAGCAACTAATGAAAAACTGTTTTTT
15,few,TRBJ1-5,NA,TRBV2,CASSERKVLDQPQHF,TGTGCCAGCAGTGAACGAAAGGTGTTGGATCAGCCCCAGCATTTT
13,NA,TRBJ1-1,NA,TRBV6-5,CASSYGEWAEAFF,TGTGCCAGCAGTTACGGGGAATGGGCTGAAGCTTTCTTT
12,few,TRBJ1-5,NA,TRBV6-5,CASSYSGQPQHF,TGTGCCAGCAGTTACTCCGGTCAGCCCCAGCATTTT
13,NA,TRBJ2-6,NA,TRBV29-1,CSVEGAGANVLTF,TGCAGCGTTGAGGGGGCTGGGGCCAACGTCCTGACTTTC
13,medium-sized,TRBJ1-2,NA,TRBV28,CASSFGTLYGYTF,TGTGCCAGCAGTTTCGGGACACTTTATGGCTACACCTTC
13,medium-sized,TRBJ1-6,NA,TRBV5-8,CASRALENSPLHF,TGTGCCAGCAGGGCTTTGGAAAATTCACCCCTCCACTTT
15,NA,TRBJ1-2,NA,TRBV27,CASRKRDALGYGYTF,TGTGCCAGCAGGAAGCGGGACGCTCTGGGGTATGGCTACACCTTC
14,few,TRBJ1-1,TRBD1,TRBV7-6,CASTEQGANTEAFF,TGTGCCAGCACCGAACAGGGGGCGAACACTGAAGCTTTCTTT
15,NA,TRBJ1-2,NA,TRBV6-6,CASSRGGLTDYGYTF,TGTGCCAGCAGTCGCGGGGGGTTAACCGACTATGGCTACACCTTC
15,NA,TRBJ1-5,NA,TRBV18,CASSPSGGDRWPQHF,TGTGCCAGCTCACCATCGGGGGGCGACCGGTGGCCCCAGCATTTT
14,medium-sized,TRBJ1-6,NA,TRBV10-2,CASSESYWGSPLHF,TGCGCCAGCAGTGAGTCCTACTGGGGTTCACCCCTCCACTTT
11,few,TRBJ2-7,TRBD1,TRBV29-1,CSVDSGGEQYF,TGCAGCGTCGACTCAGGGGGCGAGCAGTACTTC
15,few,TRBJ1-4,NA,TRBV18,CASSPRRGKSEKLFF,TGTGCCAGCTCACCACGTAGGGGGAAGTCTGAAAAACTGTTTTTT
14,NA,TRBJ1-1,NA,TRBV6-6,CASSSRTEYTEAFF,TGTGCCAGCAGTTCCCGGACGGAGTACACTGAAGCTTTCTTT
10,few,TRBJ2-5,NA,TRBV30,CAWSKETQYF,TGTGCCTGGTCAAAAGAGACCCAGTACTTC
17,few,TRBJ2-5,TRBD2,TRBV7-9,CASGHERLAGGRETQYF,TGTGCCAGCGGCCACGAGCGACTAGCGGGGGGGCGAGAGACCCAGTACTTC
18,few,TRBJ1-5,NA,TRBV27,CASREWGVPERSNQPQHF,TGTGCCAGCAGAGAGTGGGGGGTCCCTGAACGTTCCAATCAGCCCCAGCATTTT
15,NA,TRBJ2-3,TRBD2,TRBV19,CASSTLAGPAGTQYF,TGTGCCAGTAGTACACTAGCGGGTCCCGCAGGGACGCAGTATTTT
14,few,TRBJ2-7,TRBD1,TRBV7-8,CASSFGTGSYEQYF,TGTGCCAGCAGCTTCGGGACAGGGAGCTACGAGCAGTACTTC
14,NA,TRBJ1-1,NA,TRBV18,CASSLKGARTEAFF,TGTGCCAGCTCCCTTAAAGGGGCGAGGACTGAAGCTTTCTTT
16,few,TRBJ1-6,NA,TRBV6-5,CASSSTGHGGNSPLHF,TGTGCCAGCAGTTCCACCGGGCACGGGGGTAATTCACCCCTCCACTTT
14,NA,TRBJ1-4,NA,TRBV13,CASSPREGREKLFF,TGTGCCAGCAGCCCCAGGGAGGGTCGTGAAAAACTGTTTTTT
13,NA,TRBJ1-1,NA,TRBV27,CASSFTMNTEAFF,TGTGCCAGCAGTTTTACTATGAACACTGAAGCTTTCTTT
12,NA,TRBJ2-3,NA,TRBV7-9,CASSFILDTQYF,TGTGCCAGCAGCTTTATTTTAGATACGCAGTATTTT
15,NA,TRBJ2-3,NA,TRBV9,CASSGSSGGADTQYF,TGTGCCAGCAGCGGGTCCTCCGGCGGGGCAGATACGCAGTATTTT